These T cell receptor beta chains were read from a single sample in a study of a mutant IDH1 vaccine in newly diagnosed glioma. Here immunoSEQ multiplex PCR was the method, and the copy in TCRdb shows in-frame clones only, minus some. The sample lists tens of thousands of clones, about 80% occurring once. The specimen was PBMCs, collected from a glioma patient treated with radiotherapy, temozolomide or both. The source of these receptors is a man younger than 45 with glioma. CDR3s include the opening cysteine and the closing phenylalanine or tryptophan. D genes are given only for firm matches. Size tells how often a clone was seen (once, few, many) or the class of an expanded clone, and some rows leave it out.

CASSLRGQDGEQFF	TGTGCCAGCAGTCTCAGGGGGCAGGACGGTGAGCAGTTCTTC	-	TRBD1	TRBV6-5	TRBJ2-1
CASSKREGNEQYF	TGTGCCAGCAGCAAGCGGGAGGGGAACGAGCAGTACTTC	-	TRBD2	TRBV6-5	TRBJ2-7
CSVGPGLAGKSSYNEQFF	TGCAGCGTTGGACCGGGACTAGCGGGAAAAAGCTCCTACAATGAGCAGTTCTTC	-	TRBD2	TRBV29-1	TRBJ2-1
CASARQDAEGSNQPQHF	TGTGCCAGCGCTAGACAAGACGCGGAGGGTAGCAATCAGCCCCAGCATTTT	few	-	TRBV27	TRBJ1-5
CASSPPPGGVIDTQYF	TGTGCCAGCAGCCCTCCCCCGGGGGGAGTGATAGATACGCAGTATTTT	-	TRBD2	TRBV7-9	TRBJ2-3
CASSQIPGLAPGELFF	TGTGCCAGCAGCCAAATACCGGGACTAGCCCCCGGGGAGCTGTTTTTT	-	TRBD2	TRBV14	TRBJ2-2
CASSLGAQDTQYF	TGTGCCAGCAGCCTGGGGGCACAAGATACGCAGTATTTT	-	-	TRBV5-4	TRBJ2-3
CASSQIPLADQLAQYF	TGCGCCAGCAGTCAAATCCCCCTAGCGGATCAACTGGCGCAGTACTTC	-	TRBD2	TRBV23-1	TRBJ2-7
CASSEGGGVNEKLFF	TGCGCCAGCAGCGAAGGAGGGGGCGTCAATGAAAAACTGTTTTTT	-	TRBD1	TRBV4-3	TRBJ1-4
CASSGYGTANEKLFF	TGTGCCAGCAGTGGCTACGGGACGGCTAATGAAAAACTGTTTTTT	-	-	TRBV6-1	TRBJ1-4
CASSDTVWQGGTGYTF	TGTGCCAGCAGCGATACTGTATGGCAGGGAGGTACCGGCTACACCTTC	-	-	TRBV9	TRBJ1-2
CASSLGRRKETQYF	TGTGCCAGCAGCTTGGGGAGGCGGAAAGAGACCCAGTACTTC	-	-	TRBV5-6	TRBJ2-5
CASSAWELEEKLFF	TGTGCCAGCAGCGCCTGGGAGCTCGAAGAAAAACTGTTTTTT	few	-	TRBV9	TRBJ1-4
CASSESGQGRLRYEQYF	TGTGCCAGCAGTGAATCGGGGCAGGGGAGACTTAGATACGAGCAGTACTTC	few	-	TRBV6-1	TRBJ2-7
CASSEYQGAGSPLHF	TGTGCCAGCAGTGAATATCAGGGGGCAGGATCACCCCTCCACTTT	-	TRBD1	TRBV25-1	TRBJ1-6
CAWSRDRNTDTQYF	TGTGCCTGGAGCCGGGACAGGAACACAGATACGCAGTATTTT	-	TRBD1	TRBV30	TRBJ2-3
CAISGTTRGNEQFF	TGTGCCATCAGTGGGACAACGAGGGGCAATGAGCAGTTCTTC	-	-	TRBV10-3	TRBJ2-1
CASSLETGADTQYF	TGCGCCAGCAGCTTGGAGACCGGCGCAGATACGCAGTATTTT	-	-	TRBV5-1	TRBJ2-3
CAWDGAYEQFF	TGTGCCTGGGACGGGGCGTATGAGCAGTTCTTC	once	-	TRBV30	TRBJ2-1
CASSHDGVAETQYF	TGTGCCAGCAGCCATGACGGGGTAGCGGAGACCCAGTACTTC	-	-	TRBV5-4	TRBJ2-5
CASRGTDLAKNIQYF	TGCGCCAGCAGGGGGACAGACCTGGCCAAAAACATTCAGTACTTC	once	TRBD1	TRBV10-2	TRBJ2-4
CASSIRRNTEAFF	TGTGCCAGCAGCATAAGGAGAAACACTGAAGCTTTCTTT	-	-	TRBV28	TRBJ1-1
CAWSPGHRQPQHF	TGTGCCTGGAGCCCGGGGCATCGGCAGCCCCAGCATTTT	once	-	TRBV30	TRBJ1-5
CASSARTRGGETQYF	TGTGCCAGCAGCGCTCGGACGAGGGGAGGAGAGACCCAGTACTTC	once	-	TRBV2	TRBJ2-5
CASSLKIEETQYF	TGTGCCAGCAGCTTGAAGATTGAAGAGACCCAGTACTTC	-	-	TRBV5-6	TRBJ2-5
CATRLAGGPETQYF	TGTGCCACCAGACTAGCGGGAGGGCCAGAGACCCAGTACTTC	-	TRBD2	TRBV15	TRBJ2-5
CASSQRDKGVYSNQPQHF	TGCGCCAGCAGTCAACGGGACAAGGGAGTGTATAGCAATCAGCCCCAGCATTTT	-	-	TRBV23-1	TRBJ1-5
CASSLEGPRQGETQYF	TGCGCCAGCAGCTTGGAGGGCCCAAGACAGGGAGAGACCCAGTACTTC	-	TRBD1	TRBV5-1	TRBJ2-5
CSAHHAFEAFF	TGCAGTGCCCATCACGCATTCGAGGCTTTCTTT	once	-	TRBV20-1	TRBJ1-1
CSAEQTGIAGELFF	TGCAGCGCTGAACAGACAGGGATTGCCGGGGAGCTGTTTTTT	-	TRBD1	TRBV29-1	TRBJ2-2
CASSLNVPSSGNTIYF	TGTGCCAGCAGTCTCAACGTACCCTCCTCTGGAAACACCATATATTTT	-	-	TRBV28	TRBJ1-3
CASSLLAGEFNEQFF	TGTGCCAGCAGTTTATTAGCGGGGGAATTCAATGAGCAGTTCTTC	-	TRBD2	TRBV27	TRBJ2-1
CASSEFLQDIGYTF	TGTGCCAGCAGTGAATTTCTGCAGGACATCGGCTACACCTTC	-	-	TRBV2	TRBJ1-2
CASSLGGFTDTQYF	TGTGCCAGCAGCTTAGGCGGATTTACAGATACGCAGTATTTT	-	-	TRBV7-2	TRBJ2-3
CASSQLDRYQETQYF	TGTGCCAGCAGCCAACTGGACCGATACCAAGAGACCCAGTACTTC	-	-	TRBV14	TRBJ2-5
CASSYLQYSGANVLTF	TGTGCCAGCAGTTACTTACAGTACTCTGGGGCCAACGTCCTGACTTTC	once	-	TRBV6-5	TRBJ2-6
CASSLGSAATYNEQFF	TGTGCCAGCAGTTTGGGTTCGGCGGCGACCTACAATGAGCAGTTCTTC	-	-	TRBV27	TRBJ2-1